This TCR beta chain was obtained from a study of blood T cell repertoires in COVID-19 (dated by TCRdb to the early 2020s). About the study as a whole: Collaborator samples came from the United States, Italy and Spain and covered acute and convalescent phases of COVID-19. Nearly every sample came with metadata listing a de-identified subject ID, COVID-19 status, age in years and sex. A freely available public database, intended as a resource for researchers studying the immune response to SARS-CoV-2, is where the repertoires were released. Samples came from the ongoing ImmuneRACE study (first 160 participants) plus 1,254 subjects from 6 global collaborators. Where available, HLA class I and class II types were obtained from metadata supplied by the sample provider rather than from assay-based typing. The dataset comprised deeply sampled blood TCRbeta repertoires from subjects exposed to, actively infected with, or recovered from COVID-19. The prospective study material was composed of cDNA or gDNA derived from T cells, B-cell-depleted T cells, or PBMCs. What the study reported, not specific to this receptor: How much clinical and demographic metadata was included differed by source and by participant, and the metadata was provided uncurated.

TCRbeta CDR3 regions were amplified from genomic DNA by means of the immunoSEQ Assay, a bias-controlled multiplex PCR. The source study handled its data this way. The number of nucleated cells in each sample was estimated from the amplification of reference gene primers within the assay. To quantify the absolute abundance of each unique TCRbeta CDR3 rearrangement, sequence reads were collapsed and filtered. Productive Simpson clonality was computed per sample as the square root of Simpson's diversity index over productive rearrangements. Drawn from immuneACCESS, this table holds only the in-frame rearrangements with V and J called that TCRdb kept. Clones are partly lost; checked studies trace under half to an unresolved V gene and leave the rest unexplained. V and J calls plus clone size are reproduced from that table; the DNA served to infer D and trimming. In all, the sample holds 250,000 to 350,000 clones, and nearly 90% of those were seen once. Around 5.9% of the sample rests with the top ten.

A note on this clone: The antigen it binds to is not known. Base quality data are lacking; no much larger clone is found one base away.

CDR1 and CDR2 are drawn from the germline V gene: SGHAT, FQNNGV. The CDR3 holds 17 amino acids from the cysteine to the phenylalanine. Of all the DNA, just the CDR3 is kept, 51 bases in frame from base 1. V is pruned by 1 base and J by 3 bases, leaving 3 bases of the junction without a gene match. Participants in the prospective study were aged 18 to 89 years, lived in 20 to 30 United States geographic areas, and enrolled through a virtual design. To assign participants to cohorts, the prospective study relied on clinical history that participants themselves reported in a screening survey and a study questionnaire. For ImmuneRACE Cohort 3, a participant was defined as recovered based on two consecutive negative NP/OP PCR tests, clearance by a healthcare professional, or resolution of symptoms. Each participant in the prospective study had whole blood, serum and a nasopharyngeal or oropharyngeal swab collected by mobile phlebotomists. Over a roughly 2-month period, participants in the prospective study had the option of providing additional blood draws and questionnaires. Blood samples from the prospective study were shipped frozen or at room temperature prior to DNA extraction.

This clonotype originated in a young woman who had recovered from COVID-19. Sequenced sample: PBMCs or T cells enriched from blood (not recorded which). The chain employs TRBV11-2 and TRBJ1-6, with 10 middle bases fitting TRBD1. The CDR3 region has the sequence CASSLGTGGGYNSPLHF. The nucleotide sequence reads TGTGCCAGCAGCTTAGGGACAGGGGGTGGCTATAATTCACCCCTCCACTTT.